This entry lists 18 T cell receptor beta chains sequenced from one sample in a study of T cells in Graves' hyperthyroidism and ophthalmopathy (dated 2019 in TCRdb). The library was built by means of multiplex PCR. The data were produced on an Illumina HiSeq 2000. The TCR beta CDR3 regions were amplified from the RNA transcripts. For the first round of RT-PCR on the TCR CDR3, the HTBI primer set was used together with the Qiagen OneStep RT-PCR kit. The raw public reads went through TCRdb reprocessing: fastp at Q25, MiXCR clone calling, in-frame beta chains kept. Every distinct CDR3 protein forms one entry, paired with its most common genes and DNA. The sample has nearly 600,000 distinct CDR3 sequences on record, 14% of them singletons. About 7% of the sample goes to the ten largest clones. Sequencing was carried out using blood. All receptors come from a woman younger than 35 with Graves' ophthalmopathy.

There are many counts of this clonotype. V is TRBV20-1 and J is TRBJ2-7; D call uncertain. V lost 1 base and J 6 bases, leaving 10 bases between the germline ends. CDR1 DFQATT and CDR2 SNEGSKA come from the germline V gene (reference sequence). The CDR3 has 12 residues. The CDR3 here is CSARVGLGEQYF. The CDR3 region has the DNA TGCAGTGCTAGAGTTGGTTTAGGCGAGCAGTACTTC.

This clonotype appeared many times. V usage is TRBV5-1 and J usage is TRBJ2-1, with TRBD1 matching 10 bases. CDR1 and CDR2 (germline): SGHRS, YFSETQ. The CDR3 has 15 residues. Trimming cost V 3 bases and J 5 bases; bases outside gene matches: 5. The CDR3 sequence is CASSSRQGAHNEQFF. The CDR3 DNA is TGCGCCAGCAGCTCCCGACAGGGGGCTCACAATGAGCAGTTCTTC.

This clonotype came up many times. CDR3 in DNA: TGTGCCAGCAGCTACCGGAGGGGCAGGGACCAAGAGACCCAGTACTTC. Its protein is CASSYRRGRDQETQYF. The rearrangement joins TRBV7-8 to TRBJ2-5; weak D call: TRBD2 (6 bases). The CDR3 sequence is 16 residues long. Trimming stripped 4 bases from V and 0 bases from J, with 15 bases between. The germline V gene has CDR1 SGHVS and CDR2 FQNEAQ.

This clonotype was observed many times. The genes are TRBV6-1 and TRBJ2-7; TRBD2 matches 8 bases. Germline V gene lookup returns CDR1 MNHNS and CDR2 SASEGT. Trimming at V came to 1 base and at J to 2 bases, leaving 7 bases not matched to a gene. The CDR3 consists of 16 residues. The CDR3 coding sequence is TGTGCCAGCAGTGAAGGGGGGGTAGCGGGAACCTACGAGCAGTACTTC. Translated: CASSEGGVAGTYEQYF.

This clonotype was picked up a small number of times. This rearrangement joins TRBV27 to TRBJ2-3, with 9 bases matching TRBD2. The CDR3 has 16 residues. Germline assignment: CDR1 MNHEY and CDR2 SMNVEV (reference sequence). J lost 3 bases, V lost 5 bases, and 9 bases had no gene match. CDR3 loop: CASSPYRLAGTDTQYF. CDR3 nucleotides: TGTGCCAGCAGTCCCTATAGGCTAGCGGGGACAGATACGCAGTATTTT.

This clonotype was counted between two and nine times. The V call is TRBV6-1, the J call TRBJ1-5; 8 bases are a match to TRBD1. The CDR3 contains 15 residues. V was pared by 6 bases and J by 4 bases, with 8 bases of the junction left unmatched. Germline V CDR1 and CDR2: MNHNS, SASEGT. CDR3 coding DNA: TGTGCCAGCAGCACTATGGGACAGGCGAATCAGCCCCAGCATTTT. Amino acids: CASSTMGQANQPQHF.

This clonotype has at least ten counts. This sequence joins TRBV5-6 and TRBJ2-3; TRBD1 might be the D (5 bases). The CDR3 covers 16 residues. Germline V gene lookup returns CDR1 SGHDT and CDR2 YYEEEE. The V end lost 1 base, the J end lost 3 bases, and 15 bases lay between the germline ends. The CDR3 here is CASSLFVRVATDTQYF. DNA for the CDR3: TGTGCCAGCAGCTTGTTCGTCAGGGTGGCGACAGATACGCAGTATTTT.

As for this clonotype: The CDR3 does not close with the conserved phenylalanine or tryptophan, likely indicating a read error. This sequence joins TRBV2 and TRBJ2-1, with TRBD2 matching over 9 bases. Trimming at V came to 10 bases and at J to 6 bases, leaving 7 bases not matched to a gene. In germline, CDR1 is SNHLY, CDR2 FYNNEI. The length of the CDR3 is 13 residues. The DNA of the CDR3 is TGTGCCAACGGACTAGCGTCGGGCAATGAGCAGTTCGTC. Encoded protein: CANGLASGNEQFV.

This clonotype was seen at least ten times. The rearrangement uses TRBV27 and TRBJ1-2; D may be TRBD1 (6 bases). Germline assignment: CDR1 MNHEY and CDR2 SMNVEV (reference sequence). V was clipped by 1 base and J by 6 bases, with 9 bases between them. CDR3 length: 13 residues. CDR3 in DNA: TGTGCCAGCAGTTTATTGGCAGGGGATGGCTACACCTTC. It translates to CASSLLAGDGYTF.

The chain has TRBV7-2 and TRBJ1-3, with a tentative D call TRBD1 (6 bases). The germline gives CDR1 SGHTA, CDR2 FQGNSA. V lost 5 bases and J lost 3, with 11 bases in between. The CDR3 is 14 residues long. CDR3 amino acids: CASSRDTVGNTIYF. As DNA, the CDR3 is TGTGCCAGCAGCCGGGACACGGTTGGAAACACCATATATTTT.

For this clonotype: One junction end disagrees with the germline gene, perhaps due to a read error. The chain joins TRBV4-1 to TRBJ1-5; weak D call: TRBD1 (6 bases). The CDR3 spans 17 residues. Germline loops: CDR1 MGHRA, CDR2 YSYEKL. The CDR3 loop reads CAGSQVEGGGLGQPQHF. The CDR3 region has the DNA TGCGCCGGCAGCCAAGTCGAAGGGGGGGGTTTAGGTCAGCCCCAGCATTTT.

Only a few counts were recorded for this clonotype. The V gene is TRBV6-2 or TRBV6-3, the J gene TRBJ2-7; no firm D call. The CDR3 has 13 residues. Germline-derived CDR1 and CDR2 are MNHEY and SVGEGT. Trimming removed 0 bases from V and 3 bases from J, with 6 bases in between. CDR3 in DNA: TGTGCCAGCAGTTACTCTGGCCACTACGAGCAGTACTTC. This sequence encodes CASSYSGHYEQYF.

The rearrangement joins TRBV12-5 to TRBJ2-7; 7 bases are shared with TRBD1. This CDR3 region has 16 residues. Germline V CDR1 and CDR2: LGHNT, FRNRAP. With V trimmed by 0 bases and J by 1 base, 6 bases remained unmatched. The chain's CDR3 is CASGLVPGQISYEQYF. DNA for the CDR3: TGTGCTAGTGGTTTGGTCCCGGGACAGATTTCCTACGAGCAGTACTTC.

At least ten counts were recorded for this clonotype. This chain joins TRBV6-2 or TRBV6-3 and TRBJ2-7; 10 bases line up with TRBD2. CDR1 and CDR2 (germline): MNHEY, SVGEGT. V was clipped by 6 bases and J by 1 base; unmatched bases: 3. This CDR3 comprises 14 residues. The CDR3, as DNA: TGTGCCAGCAGCGGGGGACTAGCGTCCTACGAGCAGTACTTC. This translates into CASSGGLASYEQYF.

This clonotype appeared many times. The rearrangement links TRBV7-3 to TRBJ2-1, with a tentative D call TRBD2 (6 bases). CDR3 length: 16 amino acids. Trimming left V 4 bases short and J 10 bases short, with 23 bases between. Germline loops: CDR1 SGHTA, CDR2 FQGTGA. CDR3 amino acids: CASSSTGPVTSVEQFF. Here the CDR3 DNA reads TGTGCCAGCAGCTCGACGGGGCCGGTGACTAGTGTCGAGCAGTTCTTC.

Ten or more counts support this clonotype. This sequence joins TRBV28 and TRBJ2-4; D tentatively reads TRBD1 or TRBD2 (5 bases each). Trimming shortened V by 8 bases and J by 0 bases, and 14 bases separated the two germline ends. Looked up from germline, CDR1 is MDHEN and CDR2 is SYDVKM. The CDR3 spans 15 residues. The CDR3 spells CASGGPSLAKNIQYF. The CDR3 DNA is TGTGCCAGCGGGGGACCATCTCTAGCCAAAAACATTCAGTACTTC.

This clonotype has a count of ten or more. The rearrangement uses TRBV5-5 and TRBJ1-5, with 8 bases identical to TRBD1. The germline CDR1 and CDR2 sequences are SGHKS and YYEKEE (reference sequence). The CDR3 contains 17 residues. With 0 bases clipped from V and 2 bases from J, the junction kept 7 bases outside the gene matches. In nucleotides, the CDR3 is TGTGCCAGCAGCTTGGTCCAGGGGGCGGCGGGCAATCAGCCCCAGCATTTT. This sequence encodes CASSLVQGAAGNQPQHF.

This chain links TRBV10-3 with TRBJ2-1; 8 nucleotides match TRBD1. Germline V gene lookup returns CDR1 ENHRY and CDR2 SYGVKD. The CDR3 consists of 14 residues. V was pared by 6 bases and J by 2 bases, with 3 bases of the junction left unmatched. The chain's CDR3 is CAISQDRAYNEQFF. In DNA, the CDR3 is TGTGCCATCAGCCAGGACAGGGCCTACAATGAGCAGTTCTTC.